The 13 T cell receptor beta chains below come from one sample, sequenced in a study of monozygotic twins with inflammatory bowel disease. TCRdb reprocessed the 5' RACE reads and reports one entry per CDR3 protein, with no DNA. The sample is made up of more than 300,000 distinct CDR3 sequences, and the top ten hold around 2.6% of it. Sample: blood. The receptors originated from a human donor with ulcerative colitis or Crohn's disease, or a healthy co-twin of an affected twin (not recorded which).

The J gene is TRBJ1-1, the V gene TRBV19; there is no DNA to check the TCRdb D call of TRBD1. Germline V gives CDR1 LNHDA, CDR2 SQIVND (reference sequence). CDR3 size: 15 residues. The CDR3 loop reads CASTISEGGNTEAFF.

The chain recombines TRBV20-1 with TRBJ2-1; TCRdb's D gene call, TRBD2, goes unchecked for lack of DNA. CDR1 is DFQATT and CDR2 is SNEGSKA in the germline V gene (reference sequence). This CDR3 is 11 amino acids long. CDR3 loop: CSAASTDEQFF.

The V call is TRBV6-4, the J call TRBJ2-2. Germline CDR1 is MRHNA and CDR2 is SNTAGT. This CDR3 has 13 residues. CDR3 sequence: CASSVSVTGELFF.

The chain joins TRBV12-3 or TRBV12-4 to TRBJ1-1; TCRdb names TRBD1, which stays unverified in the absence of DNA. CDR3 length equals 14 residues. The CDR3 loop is CASRDWRSNTEAFF.

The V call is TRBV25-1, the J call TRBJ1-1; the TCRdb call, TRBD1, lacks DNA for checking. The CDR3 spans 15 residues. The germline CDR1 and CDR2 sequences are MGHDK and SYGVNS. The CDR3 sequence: CASSELDREGGEAFF.

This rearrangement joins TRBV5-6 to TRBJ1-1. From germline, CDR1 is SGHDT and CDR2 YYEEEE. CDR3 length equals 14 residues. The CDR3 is CASSRGRANTKAFF.

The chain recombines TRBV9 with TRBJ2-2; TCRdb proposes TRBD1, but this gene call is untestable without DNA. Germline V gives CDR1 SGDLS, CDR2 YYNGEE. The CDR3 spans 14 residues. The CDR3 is CASSIIEGTGELFF.

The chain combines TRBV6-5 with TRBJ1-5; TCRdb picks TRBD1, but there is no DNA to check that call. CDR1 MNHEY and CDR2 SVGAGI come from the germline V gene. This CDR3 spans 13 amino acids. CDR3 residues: CASRQGRRAPQHF.

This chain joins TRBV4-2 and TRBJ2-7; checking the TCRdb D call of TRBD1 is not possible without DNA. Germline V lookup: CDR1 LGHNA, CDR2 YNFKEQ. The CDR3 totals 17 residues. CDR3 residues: CASSQDIGGTGRYEQYF.

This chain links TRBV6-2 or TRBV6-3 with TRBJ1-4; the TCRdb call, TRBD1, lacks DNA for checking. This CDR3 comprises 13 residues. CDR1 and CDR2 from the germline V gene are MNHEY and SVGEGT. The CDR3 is CASSPGVNGKLFF.

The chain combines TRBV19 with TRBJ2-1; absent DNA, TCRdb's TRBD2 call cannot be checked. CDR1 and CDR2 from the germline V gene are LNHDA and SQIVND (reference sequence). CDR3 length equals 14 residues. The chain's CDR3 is CASSGLAGDNEQFF.

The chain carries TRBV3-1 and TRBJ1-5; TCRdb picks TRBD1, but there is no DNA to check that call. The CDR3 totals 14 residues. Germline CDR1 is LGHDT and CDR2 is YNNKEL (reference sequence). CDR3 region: CASSQGSRGLKQHF.

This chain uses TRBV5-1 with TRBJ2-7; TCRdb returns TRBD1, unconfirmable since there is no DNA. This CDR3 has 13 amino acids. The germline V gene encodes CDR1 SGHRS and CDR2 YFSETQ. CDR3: CASSLTGEGEQYF. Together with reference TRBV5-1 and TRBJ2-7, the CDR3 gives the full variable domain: KAGVTQTPRYLIKTRGQQVTLSCSPISGHRSVSWYQQTPGQGLQFLFEYFSETQRNKGNFPGRFSGRQFSNSRSEMNVSTLELGDSALYLCASSLTGEGEQYFGPGTRLTVT.